This entry is about one T cell receptor beta chain. This sample stems from a study of blood T cell repertoires in COVID-19. Germline V gives CDR1 MGHRA, CDR2 YSYEKL. The CDR3 has 21 residues. V lost 1 base to trimming and J lost 0 bases; unmatched junction nucleotides: 20. This table comes from immunoSEQ multiplex PCR, and its TCRdb copy is limited to in-frame clones, with some not included. The data show about 290,000 clones, with roughly 91% seen just once and over 8.5% held by the top ten. The source material was peripheral blood. The source of this sequence is a woman in her twenties or thirties with COVID-19, enrolled during active disease. The rearrangement joins TRBV4-1 to TRBJ1-1, with 7 bases fitting TRBD1. The CDR3 region is CASSQARTTRDRHSMNTEAFF. CDR3 coding DNA: TGCGCCAGCAGCCAAGCTAGGACTACCCGGGACAGACATTCCATGAACACTGAAGCTTTCTTT.